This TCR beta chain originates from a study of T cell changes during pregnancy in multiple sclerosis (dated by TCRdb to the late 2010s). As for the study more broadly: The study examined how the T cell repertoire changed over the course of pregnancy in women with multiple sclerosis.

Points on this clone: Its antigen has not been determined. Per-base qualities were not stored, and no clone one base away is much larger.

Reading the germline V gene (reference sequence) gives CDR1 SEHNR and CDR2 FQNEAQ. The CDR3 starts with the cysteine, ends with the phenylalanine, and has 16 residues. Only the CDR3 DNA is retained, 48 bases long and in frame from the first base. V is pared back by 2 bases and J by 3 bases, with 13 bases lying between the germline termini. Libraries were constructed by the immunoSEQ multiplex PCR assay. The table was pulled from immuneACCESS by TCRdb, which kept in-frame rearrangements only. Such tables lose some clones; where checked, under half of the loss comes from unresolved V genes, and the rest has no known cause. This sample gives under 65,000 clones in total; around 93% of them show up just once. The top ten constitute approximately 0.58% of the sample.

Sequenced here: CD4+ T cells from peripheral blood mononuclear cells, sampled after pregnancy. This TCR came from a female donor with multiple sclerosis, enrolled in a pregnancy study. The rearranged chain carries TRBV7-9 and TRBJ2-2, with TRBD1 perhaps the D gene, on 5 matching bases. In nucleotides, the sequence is TGTGCCAGCAGCTTACCCAGGGTGGTGGACACCGGGGAGCTGTTTTTT. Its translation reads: CASSLPRVVDTGELFF.